The TCR beta chain described here comes from a study of shared clonotypes between healthy human individuals (dated by TCRdb to 2018 to 2021). At the level of the whole study: The cohort included a few men and a couple of women between 18 and 49 years of age. Per donor, three plates each were used for CD4 naive and CD4 memory, two for CD8 naive, and one for CD8 memory. The study deeply sequenced blood TCR repertoires of five healthy adults to estimate repertoire size and the extent of clonotype sharing between individuals. To increase sequencing depth and limit assay-specific biases, TCR repertoire library preparation and sequencing were carried out by different laboratories using diverse techniques. Each donor's leukapheresis produced roughly between roughly 0.94 and 9.5 billion PBMCs. Results and caveats for the whole study, not just this receptor: Sampling was limited to blood, and TCR repertoires in tissue likely differ from TCR repertoires in blood. Clonotypes shared by all four sorted-subset donors showed higher generation probabilities than non-shared clonotypes. Pairwise subsampling led to the expectation that sequencing depth would affect the degree of clonotype sharing among donors. The genetic and exposure-history diversity represented was limited by the small number of donors. Naive subsets generally had larger estimated clonotype richness than memory subsets did. When a handful of donors were compared, the shared fraction of clonotypes was about 5.4% for naive CD4, roughly 3.3% for naive CD8, 2.3% for memory CD4, and about 0.36% for memory CD8. Even with the large sequencing depth, rarefaction of the sorted-subset datasets indicated that sequencing was incomplete.

The donors were healthy, HIV-negative adults who had no recently reported acute infections or vaccinations. Only Caucasian adults living in Nashville, Tennessee, USA were represented among the donors. CD4+ T cells were enriched by magnetic negative selection; naive cells were then positively selected on CD45RA, and the negative fraction formed the memory subset. Blood was collected by leukapheresis, and PBMCs were isolated by Ficoll-Histopaque density gradient centrifugation and then cryopreserved in liquid nitrogen vapor phase. Analytical flow cytometry was used to check the purity and quantity of each magnetically sorted T cell population. Genomic DNA was isolated from each sorted fraction and quantified by UV absorbance on a Nanodrop 2000c. As regards this clone: Its antigen is unknown. No qualities accompany the bases; no much larger clone lies one base away.

Using the deep immunoSEQ assay, TCR CDR3 regions were amplified from genomic DNA by multiplex PCR. Extracted genomic DNA from each cell subset was distributed evenly across all wells of several immunoSEQ 96-well plates, and each plate was treated as a replicate. For sorted subsets, each replicate PCR was loaded with approximately 200 ng genomic DNA, equivalent to approximately 33,000 T cell genomes. The purified libraries were quantified using a Qubit 3.0 fluorometer, sized with a Bioanalyzer 2100, and then quantified again using the KAPA Library Quantification kit. Every immunoSEQ 96-well plate was sequenced on a dedicated single-read 150-cycle Illumina NextSeq 550 flow cell. As for the authors' bioinformatics: The immunoSEQ output contained only junctional sequences without quality scores, so filtering could not match that applied to full-length reads. Sequences were annotated with PyIR, a Python wrapper for IgBLAST v1.9, using IMGT germline references to assign V/J genes and CDR3. Reads with weak V/J assignments (E-value above 1e-6), missing CDR3, stop codons, out-of-frame junctions, or ambiguous translated residues were removed. V3J clonotypes were defined as sequences sharing the same inferred V gene, J gene, and CDR3 amino acid sequence. Percentage overlap between repertoires was calculated by dividing the number of shared unique clonotypes by the size of the smaller repertoire. Three approaches were used to assess repertoire richness: RTK rarefaction, the Chao1 estimator, and Recon v2.1 estimates of unobserved clonotypes. For all TCRbeta clonotypes obtained by the gDNA method from four donors, generation probabilities were computed with OLGA. In TCRdb, the immuneACCESS table is reduced to in-frame sequences with V and J assigned. These tables do not hold every clone; where another copy was compared, an unresolved V gene accounts for under half, and the others remain unexplained. V, J and clone size derive from that table, while D and trimming were established from the DNA sequence. Recorded for this sample are over a million clones; 70% to 80% of them occurred a single time. About 1.5% of the sample goes to the ten largest clones.

Cut back by 10 bases and 0 bases, the V and J ends lie 16 bases apart. For CDR1 and CDR2, the germline V gene (reference sequence) lists PRHDT and FYEKMQ. Including the terminal cysteine and phenylalanine, the CDR3 comprises 15 residues. The read is trimmed to its CDR3 DNA, 45 bases read in frame from base 1. The TCR originated in a young man in good health. Sequenced sample: memory CD4+ T cells sorted from blood. The intended sense of this specimen's cell subset or site label: CD45RA-negative fraction. The chain links TRBV13 with TRBJ1-3; possibly the D gene is TRBD1, per 5 matching bases. The CDR3 amino acid sequence is: CANNQGRPSGNTIYF. In nucleotide form, the sequence is TGTGCCAACAACCAGGGACGCCCCTCTGGAAACACCATATATTTT.